This TCR beta chain derives from a study of blood T cell repertoires in COVID-19. For the study at large: Samples representing acute and convalescent COVID-19 were sourced from the United States, Italy and Spain. From T cells, B-cell-depleted T cells, or PBMCs came the material, which was cDNA or gDNA.

The germline V and J ends were trimmed by 11 bases and 7 bases, with 15 bases remaining between them. There are 12 residues in the CDR3. The germline CDR1 and CDR2 sequences are ENHRY and SYGVKD. This clone was detected only a few times. In the original processing: Reference gene primer amplification yielded estimated nucleated cell counts. Profiling relied on immunoSEQ multiplex PCR, and the TCRdb table lists in-frame clones only, not all of them. That table furnishes V, J and clone size, whereas the DNA furnished D and trimming. The repertoire includes approximately 410,000 clones, 86% of them detected once, and 1.4% sits in the top ten.

V gene TRBV10-3 combines with J gene TRBJ1-5; D gene uncertain. The sequence was collected from a woman in her twenties or thirties with active or convalescent COVID-19. Sequencing was performed on peripheral blood. CDR3 DNA sequence: TGTGCCTTACGACAAGAAAGGCAGCCCCAGCATTTT. It codes for CALRQERQPQHF.